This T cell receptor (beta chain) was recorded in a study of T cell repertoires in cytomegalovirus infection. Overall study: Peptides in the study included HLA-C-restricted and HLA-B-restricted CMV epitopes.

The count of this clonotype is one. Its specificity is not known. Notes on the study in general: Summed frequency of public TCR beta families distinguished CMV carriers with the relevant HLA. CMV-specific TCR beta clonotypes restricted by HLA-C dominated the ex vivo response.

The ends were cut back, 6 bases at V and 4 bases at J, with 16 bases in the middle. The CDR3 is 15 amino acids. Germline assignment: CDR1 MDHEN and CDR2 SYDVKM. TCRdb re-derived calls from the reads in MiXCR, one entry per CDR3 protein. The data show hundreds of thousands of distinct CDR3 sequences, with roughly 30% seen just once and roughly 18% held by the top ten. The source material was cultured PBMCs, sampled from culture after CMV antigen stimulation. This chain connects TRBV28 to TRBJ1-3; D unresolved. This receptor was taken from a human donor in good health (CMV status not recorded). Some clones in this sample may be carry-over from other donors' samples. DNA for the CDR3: TGTGCCAGCAGCCAAGTGAGGACCTCCGGAAACACCATATATTTT. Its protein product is CASSQVRTSGNTIYF.